This T cell receptor beta chain came from a study of T cell responses to AZD1222 COVID-19 vaccine. The germline V gene encodes CDR1 ENHRY and CDR2 SYGVKD. The CDR3 length is 14 residues. The V and J ends lost 6 bases and 1 base, in that order; junction bases with no gene match: 5. The method was immunoSEQ multiplex PCR; TCRdb's version includes in-frame clones alone and lacks a portion of them. The sample carries tens of thousands of clones, roughly 90% recorded once. The chain recombines TRBV10-3 with TRBJ1-1; 7 positions match TRBD1. The TCR was taken from an adult in good health. Specimen: peripheral blood, collected on day 0 of AZD1222 vaccination. CDR3 nucleotide sequence: TGTGCCATCAGGGGACAGCAAGAGAACACTGAAGCTTTCTTT. This translates into CAIRGQQENTEAFF.